The T cell receptor beta chain under discussion was sequenced for a study of T cells after yellow fever vaccination. At least ten counts were recorded for this clonotype. Its antigen is not identified. TCRdb analysed the 5' RACE reads with MiXCR anew, one entry per CDR3 protein. The table shows 200,000 to 300,000 distinct CDR3 sequences, with approximately 3.5% occurring only once. CDR1 is DFQATT, CDR2 SNEGSKA, per germline (reference sequence). This CDR3 is built from 16 residues. The ends lost 0 bases at V and 8 bases at J; junction bases unmatched: 9. Study results and limitations: Across the CD4 and CD8 compartments, a small share of clonotypes was present in both.

The chain couples TRBV20-1 to TRBJ2-1; 11 bases match TRBD2. The sequencing here drew on PBMCs, taken 15 days after the yellow fever booster vaccination. This sequence originates from a man younger than 35 who received the YFV17D yellow fever vaccine. This chain's CDR3 is CSARDRRLAGSDEQFF. CDR3 sequence (DNA): TGCAGTGCTAGAGATCGGCGACTAGCGGGATCCGATGAGCAGTTCTTC.